This T cell receptor beta chain was recovered during a study of T-cell memory formation after mild COVID-19. J was trimmed by 5 bases and V by 4 bases; bases with no gene match: 5. Germline assignment: CDR1 MGHRA and CDR2 YSYEKL. The CDR3 loop spans 14 amino acids. UMIs and sample barcodes were carried by the TCR alpha and TCR beta cDNA libraries that 5'RACE produced using constant-segment primers. TCRdb reprocessed the 5' RACE reads via MiXCR and lists one record per CDR3 protein. The sample yields roughly 350,000 distinct CDR3 sequences, around 15% seen once. This chain connects TRBV4-1 to TRBJ2-1; TRBD2 aligns across 7 bases. Material: PBMCs or a T cell subset sorted from them (not recorded which). This TCR was sampled from a man aged 18 to 30 who had mild COVID-19 (a few samples of this study predate the infection). Cell type and time point are not known. The CDR3 loop is CASSRGGGNNEQFF. Written as DNA, the CDR3 is TGCGCCAGCAGCCGGGGGGGTGGCAACAATGAGCAGTTCTTC.